The 30 T cell receptor beta chains below come from one sample, sequenced in a study of shared clonotypes between healthy human individuals. Repertoires were generated with immunoSEQ multiplex PCR, while TCRdb's copy carries only in-frame clones and drops some. Of 1,500,000 or so clones detected, about 98.5% appear once; the ten largest clones hold around 0.38%. The sequenced material came from naive CD4+ T cells sorted from blood. Specified subset: CD45RA+ positively selected. The receptors were gathered from a man younger than 40 in good health.

V usage is TRBV5-4 and J usage is TRBJ2-1; D is possibly TRBD2 (5 bases). V was pared by 5 bases and J by 0 bases, with 21 bases between. Germline loops: CDR1 SGHNT, CDR2 YYREEE (reference sequence). The CDR3 sequence is 18 residues long. CDR3 coding DNA: TGTGCCAGCAGTTCCACTGCCGGGGAGCGATACTCCTACAATGAGCAGTTCTTC. As protein: CASSSTAGERYSYNEQFF.

This chain uses TRBV9 with TRBJ1-2; 8 nucleotides line up with TRBD1. This CDR3 is built from 15 residues. V lost 0 bases and J lost 4; bases outside the gene matches: 5. Germline CDR1 reads SGDLS; CDR2 reads YYNGEE. CDR3 loop: CASSVVSGTGYGYTF. The CDR3 bases are TGTGCCAGCAGCGTAGTTAGTGGGACAGGCTATGGCTACACCTTC. The variable domain in full, with the rest retrieved from reference TRBV9 and TRBJ1-2, is DSGVTQTPKHLITATGQRVTLRCSPRSGDLSVYWYQQSLDQGLQFLIQYYNGEERAKGNILERFSAQQFPDLHSELNLSSLELGDSALYFCASSVVSGTGYGYTFGSGTRLTVV.

This sequence joins TRBV7-8 and TRBJ2-7; 9 nucleotides agree with TRBD2. This CDR3 is built from 15 residues. The germline V gene encodes CDR1 SGHVS and CDR2 FQNEAQ. Germline trimming cut 5 bases from V and 1 base from J; bases unmatched to any gene: 6. CDR3: CASSVTSGGSYEQYF. CDR3 nucleotides: TGTGCCAGCAGCGTAACCAGCGGGGGGTCCTACGAGCAGTACTTC.

The chain links TRBV11-3 to TRBJ1-1; tentatively, D is TRBD1 (6 bases). V shed 1 base and J shed 4 bases, with 16 bases lying between them. This CDR3 is 16 amino acids long. Germline assignment: CDR1 SGHNT and CDR2 YENEEA. The CDR3 spells CASSLAGGGRVTEAFF. The CDR3 coding sequence is TGTGCCAGCAGCTTAGCGGGCGGGGGGCGCGTCACTGAAGCTTTCTTT.

The V call is TRBV7-9, the J call TRBJ1-4; 10 bases match TRBD1. V was pared by 6 bases and J by 5 bases, with 0 bases of the junction left unmatched. This CDR3 is 13 amino acids long. CDR1 and CDR2 (germline): SEHNR, FQNEAQ (reference sequence). The CDR3, as DNA: TGTGCCAGCAGGGGACAGGGGAATGAAAAACTGTTTTTT. Protein: CASRGQGNEKLFF.

The chain uses TRBV7-2 and TRBJ1-3; D may be TRBD1 (5 bases). The V gene's germline CDR1 is SGHTA and CDR2 FQGNSA. The V end lost 2 bases, the J end lost 0 bases, and 20 bases lay between the germline ends. This CDR3 comprises 19 residues. The CDR3 is CASSLRGPGSLHSGNTIYF. The CDR3, as DNA: TGTGCCAGCAGCTTAAGGGGCCCAGGTTCACTACACTCTGGAAACACCATATATTTT.

The V call is TRBV7-8, the J call TRBJ1-3, with D unresolved. Per the germline V gene, CDR1 is SGHVS and CDR2 is FQNEAQ. The CDR3 contains 16 residues. V was shortened by 5 bases and J by 1 base, with 15 bases between the two germline ends. The CDR3 DNA reads TGTGCCAGCAGCCCGGCCCCAGGCCGGTCTGGAAACACCATATATTTT. This codes for CASSPAPGRSGNTIYF.

The CDR3 loop reads CASSSLAGAREQYF. The DNA of the CDR3 is TGTGCCAGCAGCTCACTAGCGGGAGCACGCGAGCAGTACTTC. This chain joins TRBV11-2 and TRBJ2-7; 11 bases line up with TRBD2. The ends lost 4 bases at V and 6 bases at J; junction bases unmatched: 5. Germline V gene data show CDR1 as SGHAT and CDR2 as FQNNGV. The CDR3 extends over 14 amino acids. Variable domain in full (rest from reference TRBV11-2 and TRBJ2-7): EAGVAQSPRYKIIEKRQSVAFWCNPISGHATLYWYQQILGQGPKLLIQFQNNGVVDDSQLPKDRFSAERLKGVDSTLKIQPAKLEDSAVYLCASSSLAGAREQYFGPGTRLTVT.

The chain joins TRBV2 to TRBJ1-2; no definite D call. Germline V CDR1 and CDR2: SNHLY, FYNNEI. The germline V and J ends were trimmed by 7 bases and 7 bases, with 13 bases remaining between them. The CDR3 loop spans 12 amino acids. CDR3 sequence: CASNPDGPGYTF. In DNA, the CDR3 is TGTGCCAGCAATCCTGACGGGCCTGGCTACACCTTC.

As concerns this clone: The same CDR3 also results from other DNA sequences found in this sample. V usage is TRBV5-1 and J usage is TRBJ1-3; D remains ambiguous. This CDR3 spans 13 amino acids. V dropped 0 bases and J dropped 2 bases, with 3 bases sitting between them. Germline V gives CDR1 SGHRS, CDR2 YFSETQ. CDR3 amino acids: CASSLAAGNTIYF. DNA for the CDR3: TGCGCCAGCAGCTTGGCGGCTGGAAACACCATATATTTT.

DNA of the CDR3: TGTGCCACCAGCAGAGACCGGTCCGCGAACACTGAAGCTTTCTTT. It specifies CATSRDRSANTEAFF. V is TRBV15 and J is TRBJ1-1; no reliable D call. The CDR3 has 15 residues. The V gene lost 0 bases and the J gene lost 1 base, with 9 bases spanning the gap. Germline V gene sequence: CDR1 LNHNV, CDR2 YYDKDF (reference sequence).

CDR3 coding DNA: TGTGCCAGTAGTATCGCACAGTCCACCTACGAGCAGTACTTC. Encoded protein: CASSIAQSTYEQYF. The genes are TRBV19 and TRBJ2-7; D gene ambiguous. Germline CDR1 reads LNHDA; CDR2 reads SQIVND (reference sequence). V was clipped by 3 bases and J by 2 bases, with 11 bases between them. The CDR3 is 14 amino acids.

The chain has TRBV2 and TRBJ1-4; 8 bases align to TRBD1. Per the germline V gene, CDR1 is SNHLY and CDR2 is FYNNEI. V dropped 5 bases and J dropped 5; count of bases not matched to a gene: 4. This CDR3 spans 14 amino acids. CDR3 bases: TGTGCCAGCAGTCCGACAGGGGAGAATGAAAAACTGTTTTTT. Translating it yields CASSPTGENEKLFF. Drawing the rest from reference TRBV2 and TRBJ1-4, the complete variable domain is EPEVTQTPSHQVTQMGQEVILRCVPISNHLYFYWYRQILGQKVEFLVSFYNNEISEKSEIFDDQFSVERPDGSNFTLKIRSTKLEDSAMYFCASSPTGENEKLFFGSGTQLSVL.

The chain employs TRBV2 and TRBJ1-5; maybe TRBD1 (5 bases). Germline V gene data show CDR1 as SNHLY and CDR2 as FYNNEI. V gave up 5 bases and J gave up 2 bases, with 16 bases separating them. The CDR3 loop spans 16 amino acids. In nucleotides, the CDR3 is TGTGCCAGCAGTATTTTTGGGACCCTGGGCAATCAGCCCCAGCATTTT. Translated, it gives CASSIFGTLGNQPQHF. Complete variable domain (other parts from reference TRBV2 and TRBJ1-5): EPEVTQTPSHQVTQMGQEVILRCVPISNHLYFYWYRQILGQKVEFLVSFYNNEISEKSEIFDDQFSVERPDGSNFTLKIRSTKLEDSAMYFCASSIFGTLGNQPQHFGDGTRLSIL.

This rearrangement joins TRBV11-2 to TRBJ1-2, with a weak D call TRBD1 (6 bases). The germline CDR1 and CDR2 sequences are SGHAT and FQNNGV. The germline V and J ends were trimmed by 5 bases and 2 bases, with 15 bases remaining between them. CDR3 length: 15 residues. CDR3 sequence: CASSLPQGSNYGYTF. CDR3 nucleotides: TGTGCCAGCAGCCTACCCCAGGGGTCCAACTATGGCTACACCTTC.

The genes are TRBV7-9 and TRBJ2-7; maybe TRBD1 (5 bases). The CDR3 runs to 15 residues. Germline CDR1 and CDR2: SEHNR and FQNEAQ (reference sequence). V was cut by 5 bases and J by 4 bases, with 18 bases left in between. CDR3 sequence: CASSHRNNRSYEQYF. As DNA, the CDR3 is TGTGCCAGCAGCCACCGGAATAACAGGTCGTACGAGCAGTACTTC.

The chain joins TRBV29-1 to TRBJ2-7; D gene ambiguous. The CDR3 extends over 16 amino acids. Germline assignment: CDR1 SQVTM and CDR2 ANQGSEA. V was shortened by 0 bases and J by 0 bases, with 15 bases between the two germline ends. The CDR3 coding sequence is TGCAGCGTTGAAGATCCGCAGGCAACCACCTCCTACGAGCAGTACTTC. It yields the protein CSVEDPQATTSYEQYF.

V gene TRBV27 combines with J gene TRBJ2-2, with TRBD2 matching 10 bases. Germline V gene sequence: CDR1 MNHEY, CDR2 SMNVEV (reference sequence). J was trimmed by 7 bases and V by 2 bases; bases with no gene match: 4. This CDR3 comprises 15 residues. The CDR3 DNA follows: TGTGCCAGCAGTTTACTAGCGGGAGCGTACGGGGAGCTGTTTTTT. Its translation: CASSLLAGAYGELFF.

About this clone itself: Other DNA sequences within the sample encode an identical CDR3. J is TRBJ2-1 and V is TRBV11-2; D remains unclear. The germline V and J ends were trimmed by 5 bases and 0 bases, with 11 bases remaining between them. The CDR3 spans 15 residues. Germline CDR1 and CDR2: SGHAT and FQNNGV. The CDR3 DNA is TGTGCCAGCAGCCCAGACGGAAGCTCCTACAATGAGCAGTTCTTC. Protein: CASSPDGSSYNEQFF.

This clone was observed a single time. The chain joins TRBV7-9 to TRBJ2-7; D is unresolved. Trimming shortened V by 3 bases and J by 7 bases, and 16 bases separated the two germline ends. From germline, CDR1 is SEHNR and CDR2 FQNEAQ (reference sequence). The CDR3 has 14 amino acids. CDR3 DNA sequence: TGTGCCAGCAGCTTGCGTGGTCCCGGTGTTGAGCAGTACTTC. This codes for CASSLRGPGVEQYF.

The genes are TRBV15 and TRBJ2-5; TRBD2 agrees at 11 bases. Trimming at V came to 2 bases and at J to 4 bases, leaving 6 bases not matched to a gene. Looked up from germline, CDR1 is LNHNV and CDR2 is YYDKDF (reference sequence). The CDR3 extends over 16 amino acids. This CDR3 reads CATSRLLAGVRETQYF. CDR3 DNA sequence: TGTGCCACCAGCAGATTACTAGCGGGAGTGCGAGAGACCCAGTACTTC.

This chain joins TRBV9 and TRBJ1-1, with D maybe TRBD1 (5 bases). V gave up 3 bases and J gave up 6 bases, with 18 bases separating them. The CDR3 consists of 15 residues. The germline CDR1 and CDR2 sequences are SGDLS and YYNGEE. The CDR3 protein is CASSARVWDRAEAFF. CDR3 sequence (DNA): TGTGCCAGCAGCGCCCGAGTTTGGGACCGGGCTGAAGCTTTCTTT.

Worth noting for this clone: The same CDR3 is also encoded by other DNA sequences in this sample. J is TRBJ2-1 and V is TRBV18, with TRBD2 as a possible D gene (6 bases). V gave up 3 bases and J gave up 0 bases, with 9 bases separating them. Germline V gene lookup returns CDR1 KGHSH and CDR2 LQKENI. CDR3 length: 15 residues. The CDR3 region is CASSPTRSSYNEQFF. The CDR3 nucleotides are TGTGCCAGCTCACCGACTAGGAGCTCCTACAATGAGCAGTTCTTC.

The chain has TRBV4-3 and TRBJ1-2; TRBD1 aligns across 8 bases. V lost 4 bases and J lost 5; bases outside the gene matches: 6. This CDR3 is 14 amino acids long. Germline loops: CDR1 LGHNA, CDR2 YSLEER. The CDR3 sequence: CASSPGGVGYGYTF. CDR3 nucleotides: TGCGCCAGCAGCCCAGGGGGCGTTGGTTATGGCTACACCTTC.

This chain joins TRBV20-1 and TRBJ2-1, with TRBD2 identical over 7 bases. The CDR3 runs 11 residues. The V gene end was trimmed by 5 bases and the J gene end by 10 bases; junction bases not matched to a gene: 5. The germline gives CDR1 DFQATT, CDR2 SNEGSKA (reference sequence). The CDR3 sequence is CSAGGLQEQFF. CDR3 DNA: TGCAGTGCTGGGGGACTACAGGAGCAGTTCTTC.

The chain carries TRBV7-9 and TRBJ1-1; D is ambiguous. V lost 5 bases and J 7 bases, leaving 11 bases between the germline ends. Germline-derived CDR1 and CDR2 are SEHNR and FQNEAQ (reference sequence). The CDR3 length is 12 residues. The DNA for the CDR3 is TGTGCCAGCAGCCGTCTTCCGGATGAAGCTTTCTTT. Its translation is CASSRLPDEAFF.

This clone was found once. This chain links TRBV11-2 with TRBJ1-2; D unclear. V lost 2 bases and J lost 7, with 11 bases in between. The CDR3 loop spans 13 amino acids. The germline V gene encodes CDR1 SGHAT and CDR2 FQNNGV. CDR3 nucleotides: TGTGCCAGCAGCTTAATTGGTTGGCGTGGCTACACCTTC. It specifies CASSLIGWRGYTF.

Of note for this clone: Other DNA sequences in the same sample also yield this CDR3. The genes are TRBV5-1 and TRBJ2-6; D is unclear. Trimming pared 0 bases from V and 1 base from J, leaving 5 bases between. Germline V lookup: CDR1 SGHRS, CDR2 YFSETQ. The CDR3 covers 15 residues. CDR3 protein: CASSLVSSGANVLTF. The CDR3 DNA is TGCGCCAGCAGCTTGGTCTCGTCTGGGGCCAACGTCCTGACTTTC.

The rearrangement uses TRBV11-3 and TRBJ1-1; D unresolved. The germline V gene has CDR1 SGHNT and CDR2 YENEEA. V lost 5 bases, J lost 3 bases, and 10 bases lay in between. The CDR3 sequence is 13 residues long. The CDR3 is CASSPGRDTEAFF. The CDR3 DNA is TGTGCCAGCAGCCCAGGACGGGACACTGAAGCTTTCTTT. Together with reference TRBV11-3 and TRBJ1-1, the CDR3 gives the full variable domain: EAGVVQSPRYKIIEKKQPVAFWCNPISGHNTLYWYLQNLGQGPELLIRYENEEAVDDSQLPKDRFSAERLKGVDSTLKIQPAELGDSAVYLCASSPGRDTEAFFGQGTRLTVV.

V usage is TRBV5-5 and J usage is TRBJ2-7; 10 positions agree with TRBD1. The CDR3 has 15 residues. Germline V CDR1 and CDR2: SGHKS, YYEKEE (reference sequence). V dropped 3 bases and J dropped 3; count of bases not matched to a gene: 6. This CDR3 reads CASSSRTGGLYEQYF. The CDR3 region has the DNA TGTGCCAGCAGCTCGCGGACAGGGGGACTCTACGAGCAGTACTTC.